The sequence of this TCR beta chain was determined in a study of T cell responses to AZD1222 COVID-19 vaccine. Assay used: immunoSEQ multiplex PCR; TCRdb lists only in-frame clones, some missing. The repertoire holds approximately 120,000 clones, with roughly 87% as singletons. As to this clone: Its antigen is undetermined.

V was clipped by 6 bases and J by 9 bases; unmatched bases: 16. Germline V gene sequence: CDR1 SNHLY, CDR2 FYNNEI. The CDR3 extends over 17 amino acids. Study-wide findings and caveats: Sampled repertoires all dated from after the peak T cell response. Spike regions recognized by vaccine-associated CD4 TCRs spanned the protein, led by 160-218 and 743-854. Close to half of all spike-specific TCRs reportedly target regions of the variants that are unmutated.

This sequence was found in an adult in good health. This sample comprised peripheral blood, obtained on day 0 of MenACWY control vaccination. This chain connects TRBV2 to TRBJ2-1; TRBD2 matches 11 bases. CDR3 region: CASRHRSLAGGPGEQFF. For the CDR3, the DNA is TGTGCCAGCAGACATCGATCCCTAGCGGGAGGTCCCGGTGAGCAGTTCTTC.